This T cell receptor beta chain is from a study of identifying expanded T cells in peripheral blood. The germline gives CDR1 MNHEY, CDR2 SVGAGI. The CDR3 extends over 14 amino acids. Trimming left V 6 bases short and J 6 bases short, with 17 bases between. Profiling relied on immunoSEQ multiplex PCR, and the TCRdb table lists in-frame clones only, not all of them. The sample holds some 99,000 clones, about 87% seen once. This chain connects TRBV6-5 to TRBJ1-2; D is uncertain. The sequencing input was blood. The source is a person aged 18-69 years in good health. This chain's CDR3 is CASRPDGREDGYTF. CDR3 sequence (DNA): TGTGCCAGCAGACCGGACGGACGGGAGGATGGCTACACCTTC.